One sample yielded the 8 T cell receptor beta chains listed below, sequenced in a study of blood T cell repertoires in COVID-19. Libraries were prepared by immunoSEQ multiplex PCR; TCRdb keeps only in-frame clonotypes and omits some of them. Of approximately 270,000 clones in the sample, about nine tenths were seen once. The sequenced sample was PBMCs or T cells enriched from blood (not recorded which). All receptors derive from a man between 35 and 55 years old who had recovered from COVID-19.

The V gene is TRBV6-1, the J gene TRBJ1-2; D unresolved. Germline values: CDR1 MNHNS, CDR2 SASEGT. V lost 2 bases and J lost 5, with 15 bases in between. The CDR3 runs to 15 residues. The CDR3 here is CASSEYRVEGYGYTF. In nucleotides, the CDR3 is TGTGCCAGCAGTGAATACCGGGTTGAGGGATATGGCTACACCTTC.

The chain carries TRBV10-3 and TRBJ1-2; D remains ambiguous. The CDR3 contains 11 residues. Germline assignment: CDR1 ENHRY and CDR2 SYGVKD. V was pared by 4 bases and J by 6 bases, with 6 bases between. The CDR3 DNA follows: TGTGCCATCAGTGCCTCTCATGGCTACACCTTC. Amino acids: CAISASHGYTF.

The V call is TRBV27, the J call TRBJ1-1; D gene ambiguous. The CDR3 has 13 amino acids. V was trimmed by 2 bases and J by 13 bases, leaving 17 bases between them. The germline V gene encodes CDR1 MNHEY and CDR2 SMNVEV (reference sequence). CDR3 sequence: CASSLVEGGMNFF. The CDR3 DNA reads as TGTGCCAGCAGTTTAGTGGAGGGAGGGATGAATTTCTTT.

This clone was detected a few times. This rearrangement joins TRBV6-6 to TRBJ1-3; 9 bases are shared with TRBD1. This CDR3 has 17 residues. Germline CDR1 MNHNY, CDR2 SVGAGI (reference sequence). Trimming cost V 5 bases and J 2 bases; bases outside gene matches: 10. The chain's CDR3 is CASSRITGGSTGNTIYF. Written as DNA, the CDR3 is TGTGCCAGCAGTCGAATAACAGGGGGCTCAACTGGAAACACCATATATTTT.

The J gene is TRBJ1-6, the V gene TRBV7-8; D not resolved. V lost 5 bases, J lost 9 bases, and 8 bases lay in between. CDR1 and CDR2 (germline): SGHVS, FQNEAQ. This CDR3 is 12 amino acids long. CDR3 DNA sequence: TGTGCCAGCAGCCCCGAGGGTTCACCCCTCCACTTT. This sequence encodes CASSPEGSPLHF.

V and J are TRBV5-4 and TRBJ2-1, with D maybe TRBD2 (5 bases). The CDR3 is 18 residues long. Per the germline V gene, CDR1 is SGHNT and CDR2 is YYREEE (reference sequence). Trimming left V 1 base short and J 3 bases short, with 20 bases between. The CDR3 DNA reads TGTGCCAGCAGCTTGAAAGGGCAGTCGGGCAGCGGCTACAATGAGCAGTTCTTC. It codes for CASSLKGQSGSGYNEQFF.

The rearrangement uses TRBV6-6 and TRBJ1-2; a possible D gene is TRBD1 (6 bases). The CDR3 loop spans 13 amino acids. Germline V gene lookup returns CDR1 MNHNY and CDR2 SVGAGI (reference sequence). V was trimmed by 8 bases and J by 2 bases, leaving 12 bases between them. CDR3 nucleotide sequence: TGTGCCAGCTGGGGGCAGACAAACTATGGCTACACCTTC. It is translated as CASWGQTNYGYTF.

The chain employs TRBV6-2 or TRBV6-3 and TRBJ2-1; TRBD2 agrees at 7 bases. The CDR3 contains 12 residues. Germline loops: CDR1 MNHEY, CDR2 SVGEGT. With V trimmed by 2 bases and J by 15 bases, 7 bases remained unmatched. Here the CDR3 reads CASSYKSGGRFF. The CDR3 region has the DNA TGTGCCAGCAGTTACAAGTCGGGGGGTAGGTTCTTC.